The clone carrying this TCR beta chain came up a few times. This CDR3 region has 13 residues. CDR1 and CDR2 from the germline V gene are SQVTM and ANQGSEA. V lost 7 bases and J lost 3; bases outside the gene matches: 8. The data are from a study of T cells after yellow fever vaccination. Looking at the study overall: Fractions of low cell number were prepared using SMART-Seq v4 Ultra Low Input.

TCR cDNA, made by 5'RACE template switching, carried an added universal primer site and UMIs. TCRdb re-analysed the 5' RACE reads in MiXCR, keeping a single row per CDR3 protein. The sample contains a few hundred thousand distinct CDR3 sequences, 7% to 9% of which appear only once. This specimen was PBMCs, taken roughly 45 days after the first yellow fever vaccination. The gene calls are TRBV29-1 and TRBJ2-5; 7 nucleotides match TRBD1. The sequence was collected from a man between 18 and 35 years old who received the YFV17D yellow fever vaccine. The CDR3 here is CSATTGQEETQYF. Written as DNA, the CDR3 is TGCAGCGCCACGACAGGGCAGGAAGAGACCCAGTACTTC.